Listed below are T cell receptor beta chains from one sample, sequenced in a study of CD8+ T cells in alopecia areata. Using immunoSEQ multiplex PCR, the repertoire was profiled, and TCRdb retains in-frame clones only, with some absent. The table has some 20,000 clones, 60% to 70% seen once. Sequenced: CD4+ Tregs sorted from blood. The receptors here all came from a human donor with alopecia areata. Each CDR3 is given with its conserved first and last residue. The order of the fields is V gene, CDR3 protein.

>TRBV6-1
CASSSGGADTQYF
>TRBV7-2
CASSWDRITGELFF
>TRBV4-1
CASSPGGMNTEAFF
>TRBV5-1
CASSLAGTQYF
>TRBV5-1
CASSPGAESNYGYTF
>TRBV2
CASRRGLAQFF
>TRBV6-6
CASSPGLAGNTQYF
>TRBV7-2
CASSLGTGSYEQYF
>TRBV28
CASSLGGGVDTQYF
>TRBV7-8
CASSTSTSASYNEQFF
>TRBV29-1
CSVGTDPSYGYTF
>TRBV7-2
CASSRTSGQDTQYF
>TRBV7-6
CASSWVASGGALGSYNEQFF
>TRBV29-1
CSVTDPRSYEQYF
>TRBV28
CASKPPGQVIPYGYTF
>TRBV5-1
CASSLTPGQGLWSLHF
>TRBV5-5
CASSLGGGRLRNEQFF
>TRBV6-8
CASGRGTDTQYF
>TRBV5-5
CASTDTQTSGFYNEQFF
>TRBV29-1
CSVVDRVNTGELFF
>TRBV7-2
CASKEVGTSYNEQFF
>TRBV30
CAWSVLSAGDENTEAFF
>TRBV29-1
CSAATGPVGTDTQYF